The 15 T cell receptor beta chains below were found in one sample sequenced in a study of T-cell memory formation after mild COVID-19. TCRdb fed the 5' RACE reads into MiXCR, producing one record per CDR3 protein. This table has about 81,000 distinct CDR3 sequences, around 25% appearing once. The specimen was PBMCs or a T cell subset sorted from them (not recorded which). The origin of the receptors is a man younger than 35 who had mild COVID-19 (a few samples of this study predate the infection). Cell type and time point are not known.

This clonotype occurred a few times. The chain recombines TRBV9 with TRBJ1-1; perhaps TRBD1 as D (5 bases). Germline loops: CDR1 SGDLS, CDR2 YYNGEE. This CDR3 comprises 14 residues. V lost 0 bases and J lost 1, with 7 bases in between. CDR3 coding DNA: TGTGCCAGCAGCGTAGTCGGGGGGAACACTGAAGCTTTCTTT. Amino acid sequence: CASSVVGGNTEAFF.

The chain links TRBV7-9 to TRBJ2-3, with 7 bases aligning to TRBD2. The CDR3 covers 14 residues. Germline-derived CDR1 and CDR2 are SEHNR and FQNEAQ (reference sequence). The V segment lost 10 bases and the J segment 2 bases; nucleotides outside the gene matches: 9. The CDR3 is CANRRAGITDTQYF. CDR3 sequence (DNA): TGTGCCAACCGACGAGCGGGGATCACAGATACGCAGTATTTT.

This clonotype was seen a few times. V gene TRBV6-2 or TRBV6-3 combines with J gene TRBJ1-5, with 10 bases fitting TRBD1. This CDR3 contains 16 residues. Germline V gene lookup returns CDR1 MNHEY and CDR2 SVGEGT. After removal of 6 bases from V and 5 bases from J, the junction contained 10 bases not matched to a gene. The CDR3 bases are TGTGCCAGCAGCCCTACACCGGGACAGGGGCATCAGCCCCAGCATTTT. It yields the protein CASSPTPGQGHQPQHF.

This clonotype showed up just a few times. CDR3 sequence: CASIDGLGNTIYF. CDR3 DNA: TGTGCCAGCATTGACGGACTTGGAAACACCATATATTTT. The chain employs TRBV6-5 and TRBJ1-3; no reliable D call. V gave up 7 bases and J gave up 3 bases, with 10 bases separating them. Germline CDR1 and CDR2: MNHEY and SVGAGI. The CDR3 has 13 amino acids.

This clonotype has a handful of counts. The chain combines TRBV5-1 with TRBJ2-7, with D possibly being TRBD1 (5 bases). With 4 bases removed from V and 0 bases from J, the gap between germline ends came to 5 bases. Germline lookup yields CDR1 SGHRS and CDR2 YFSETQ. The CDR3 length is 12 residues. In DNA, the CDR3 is TGCGCCAGCAGCGACAGCTCCTACGAGCAGTACTTC. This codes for CASSDSSYEQYF.

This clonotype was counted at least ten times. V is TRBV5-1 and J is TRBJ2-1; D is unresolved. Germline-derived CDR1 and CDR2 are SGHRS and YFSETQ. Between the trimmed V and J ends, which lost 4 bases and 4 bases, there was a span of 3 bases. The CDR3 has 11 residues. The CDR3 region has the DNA TGCGCCAGCAGCCAGTACAATGAGCAGTTCTTC. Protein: CASSQYNEQFF.

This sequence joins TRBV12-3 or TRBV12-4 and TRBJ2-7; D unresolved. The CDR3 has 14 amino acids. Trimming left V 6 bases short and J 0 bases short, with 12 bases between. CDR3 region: CASSKDRRSYEQYF. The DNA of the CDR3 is TGTGCCAGCAGCAAAGACCGCCGCTCCTACGAGCAGTACTTC.

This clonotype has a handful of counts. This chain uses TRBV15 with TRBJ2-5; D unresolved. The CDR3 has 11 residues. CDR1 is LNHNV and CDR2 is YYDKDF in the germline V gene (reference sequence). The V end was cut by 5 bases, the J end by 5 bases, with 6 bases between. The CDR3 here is CATSGWETQYF. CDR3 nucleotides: TGTGCCACCAGCGGTTGGGAGACCCAGTACTTC. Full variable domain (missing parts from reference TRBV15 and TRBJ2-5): DAMVIQNPRYQVTQFGKPVTLSCSQTLNHNVMYWYQQKSSQAPKLLFHYYDKDFNNEADTPDNFQSRRPNTSFCFLDIRSPGLGDTAMYLCATSGWETQYFGPGTRLLVL.

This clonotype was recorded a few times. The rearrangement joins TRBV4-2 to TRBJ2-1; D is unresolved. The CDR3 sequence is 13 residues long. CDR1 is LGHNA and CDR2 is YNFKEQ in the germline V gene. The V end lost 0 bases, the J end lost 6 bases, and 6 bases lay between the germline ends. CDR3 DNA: TGTGCCAGCAGCCAAGAACGGTTCAATGAGCAGTTCTTC. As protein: CASSQERFNEQFF.

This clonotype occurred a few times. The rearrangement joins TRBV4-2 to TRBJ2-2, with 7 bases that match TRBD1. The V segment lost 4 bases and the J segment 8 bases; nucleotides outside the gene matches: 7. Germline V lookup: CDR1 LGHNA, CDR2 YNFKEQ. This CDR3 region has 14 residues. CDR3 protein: CASSPSQGQGELFF. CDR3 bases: TGTGCCAGCAGCCCCTCACAGGGGCAAGGGGAGCTGTTTTTT.

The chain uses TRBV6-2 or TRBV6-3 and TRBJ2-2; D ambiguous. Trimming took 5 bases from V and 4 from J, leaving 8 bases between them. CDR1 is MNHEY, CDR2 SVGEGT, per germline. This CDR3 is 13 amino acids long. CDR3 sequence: CASSPSRTGELFF. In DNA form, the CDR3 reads TGTGCCAGCAGTCCCTCGCGCACCGGGGAGCTGTTTTTT.

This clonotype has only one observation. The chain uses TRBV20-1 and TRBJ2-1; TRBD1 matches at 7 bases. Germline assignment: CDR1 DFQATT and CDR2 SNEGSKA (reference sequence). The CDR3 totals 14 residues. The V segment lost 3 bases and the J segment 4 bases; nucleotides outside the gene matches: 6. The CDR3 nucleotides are TGCAGTGCTAGTTGGGCAGGGGGATACAATGAGCAGTTCTTC. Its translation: CSASWAGGYNEQFF.

The CDR3 bases are TGTGCCAGCAGCCCCCGGCGGGGGGCAGGAGATACGCAGTATTTT. It translates to CASSPRRGAGDTQYF. The rearrangement uses TRBV5-6 and TRBJ2-3; 8 bases are a match to TRBD2. CDR3 size: 15 residues. The J segment lost 5 bases and the V segment lost 4 bases, leaving 9 bases of the junction unmatched. Germline V CDR1 and CDR2: SGHDT, YYEEEE.

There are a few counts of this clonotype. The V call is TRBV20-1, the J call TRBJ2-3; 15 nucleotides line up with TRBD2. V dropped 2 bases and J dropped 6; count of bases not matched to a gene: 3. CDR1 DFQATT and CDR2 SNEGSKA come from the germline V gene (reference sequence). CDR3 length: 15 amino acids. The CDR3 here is CSARPGTSGGDTQYF. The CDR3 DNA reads TGCAGTGCTAGACCGGGGACTAGCGGGGGGGATACGCAGTATTTT.

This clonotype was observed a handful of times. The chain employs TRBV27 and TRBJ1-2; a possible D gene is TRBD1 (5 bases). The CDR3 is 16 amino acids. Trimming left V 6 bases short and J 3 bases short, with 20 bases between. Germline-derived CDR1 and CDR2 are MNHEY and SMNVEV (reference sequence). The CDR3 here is CASSPWSGGGDYGYTF. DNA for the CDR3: TGTGCCAGCAGCCCGTGGAGTGGGGGTGGCGACTATGGCTACACCTTC.